This is a list of T cell receptor beta chains from one sample in a study of cytomegalovirus exposure and HLA in healthy donors. The assay was immunoSEQ multiplex PCR, and TCRdb's table has in-frame clones only and misses some. This sample has 150,000 to 200,000 clones, with around 78% found just once. Sequencing used PBMCs. Receptors were obtained from a woman in her thirties or forties in good health and CMV-seronegative. Both conserved end residues are part of each CDR3. Each record gives: clone size, D gene, J gene, V gene, CDR3 DNA, CDR3 protein. D genes are given only for firm matches. The size entry is marked missing in some rows and otherwise reads once, few, many or a size class.

>NA|TRBD1|TRBJ1-5|TRBV30
TGTGCCTGGAGCTTGGACAGGGGCAATCAGCCCCAGCATTTT
CAWSLDRGNQPQHF
>few|TRBD2|TRBJ2-7|TRBV29-1
TGCAGCGTGGGGACTAGCGGGCTATACTCGGAGCAGTACTTC
CSVGTSGLYSEQYF
>NA|NA|TRBJ1-3|TRBV29-1
TGCAGCGCTGCACAGGGAACTGGAAACACCATATATTTT
CSAAQGTGNTIYF
>NA|NA|TRBJ1-1|TRBV6-1
TGTGCCAGCACCGCCACGACAACGGTGACTGAAGCTTTCTTT
CASTATTTVTEAFF
>NA|NA|TRBJ1-1|TRBV6-6
TGTGCCAGCACCAAAGGGCGGGGGACGGATGAAGCTTTCTTT
CASTKGRGTDEAFF
>NA|NA|TRBJ2-3|TRBV21-1
TGTCTCCTAGCGGGCCTCGAAGGGGATACGCAGTATTTT
CLLAGLEGDTQYF
>NA|NA|TRBJ1-2|TRBV19
TGTGCCAGTAGTATCGCCACAGGCTATGGCTACACCTTC
CASSIATGYGYTF
>few|TRBD1|TRBJ1-2|TRBV30
TGTGCCTGGATCAAAGACAGGGGATATGGCTACACCTTC
CAWIKDRGYGYTF
>NA|NA|TRBJ1-5|TRBV9
TGTGCCAGCAGCGTGGAAGGGGCGATGGGGCAGCCCCAGCATTTT
CASSVEGAMGQPQHF
>NA|TRBD1|TRBJ2-7|TRBV6-6
TGTGCCAGCAGTCTATCGACAGGGACGGACGAGCAGTACTTC
CASSLSTGTDEQYF
>NA|NA|TRBJ1-1|TRBV25-1
TGTGCCAGCAGTGAAGGGGGCACTAACACTGAAGCTTTCTTT
CASSEGGTNTEAFF
>NA|NA|TRBJ1-5|TRBV5-6
TGTGCCAGCAGCTTTAGGTTCGCGGGGAATCAGCCCCAGCATTTT
CASSFRFAGNQPQHF
>NA|NA|TRBJ2-6|TRBV30
TGTGCCTCAAACGGGGAAGCTGGGGCCAACGTCCTGACTTTC
CASNGEAGANVLTF
>NA|NA|TRBJ2-7|TRBV28
TGTGCCAGCAGCCGGGACTTGGGACGCGAGCAGTACTTC
CASSRDLGREQYF
>NA|NA|TRBJ1-2|TRBV29-1
TGCAGCGTTAGGACAGATTATGGCTACACCTTC
CSVRTDYGYTF
>NA|NA|TRBJ2-5|TRBV29-1
TGCAGCGTTGAAATAGGACTAGCGGGACAGGGGGCCCAGTACTTC
CSVEIGLAGQGAQYF
>NA|TRBD1|TRBJ2-5|TRBV2
TGTGCCAGCAGTCCTCGACGGGACAGCCAAGAGACCCAGTACTTC
CASSPRRDSQETQYF
>NA|NA|TRBJ2-3|TRBV7-9
TGTGCCAGCAGCTCGGACTACAACACAGATACGCAGTATTTT
CASSSDYNTDTQYF